These T cell receptor beta chains were read from a single sample in a study of cytomegalovirus exposure and HLA in healthy donors. The assay was immunoSEQ multiplex PCR, and TCRdb's table has in-frame clones only and misses some. The data hold some 200,000 clones, with roughly 13% observed a single time. Specimen: PBMCs. The receptors derive from a man aged 50 to 59 in good health and CMV-seropositive. Each CDR3 is given with its conserved first and last residue. D genes are given only for firm matches. Clone size, where shown, is once, few, many, or a class for clones that have expanded.

clone_size: .
j_call: TRBJ1-1
v_call: TRBV30
d_call: .
cdr3_aa: CAWGRDLNTEAFF
cdr3_nt: TGTGCCTGGGGCAGGGATCTGAATACTGAAGCTTTCTTT

clone_size: few
j_call: TRBJ1-2
v_call: TRBV7-9
d_call: .
cdr3_aa: CASSLAQNYGYTF
cdr3_nt: TGTGCCAGCAGCTTAGCCCAGAACTATGGCTACACCTTC

clone_size: few
j_call: TRBJ2-2
v_call: TRBV4-2
d_call: .
cdr3_aa: CASSQVASSGELFF
cdr3_nt: TGTGCCAGCAGCCAAGTAGCTAGCAGCGGGGAGCTGTTTTTT

clone_size: .
j_call: TRBJ1-3
v_call: TRBV5-1
d_call: .
cdr3_aa: CASSLGTGNGNTIYF
cdr3_nt: TGCGCCAGCAGCTTGGGCACGGGGAACGGAAACACCATATATTTT

clone_size: .
j_call: TRBJ1-3
v_call: TRBV11-2
d_call: TRBD1
cdr3_aa: CASSLEGTALSGNTIYF
cdr3_nt: TGTGCCAGCAGCTTAGAAGGGACAGCGCTCTCTGGAAACACCATATATTTT

clone_size: .
j_call: TRBJ2-3
v_call: TRBV9
d_call: .
cdr3_aa: CASTTGSTDTQYF
cdr3_nt: TGTGCCAGCACCACAGGTAGCACAGATACGCAGTATTTT

clone_size: many
j_call: TRBJ2-1
v_call: TRBV15
d_call: TRBD2
cdr3_aa: CATSRGAGGLYNEQFF
cdr3_nt: TGTGCCACCAGCAGAGGAGCGGGGGGACTTTACAATGAGCAGTTCTTC

clone_size: few
j_call: TRBJ2-4
v_call: TRBV28
d_call: TRBD1
cdr3_aa: CASSLVGRGSKNIQYF
cdr3_nt: TGTGCCAGCAGTTTGGTCGGCAGGGGGTCCAAAAACATTCAGTACTTC

clone_size: .
j_call: TRBJ2-3
v_call: TRBV7-2
d_call: TRBD2
cdr3_aa: CASSRTSGGSTDTQYF
cdr3_nt: TGTGCCAGCAGCCGGACTAGCGGGGGCAGCACAGATACGCAGTATTTT

clone_size: .
j_call: TRBJ1-1
v_call: TRBV27
d_call: .
cdr3_aa: CASSSLQVGITEAFF
cdr3_nt: TGTGCCAGCAGTTCCCTTCAGGTCGGAATCACTGAAGCTTTCTTT

clone_size: .
j_call: TRBJ1-6
v_call: TRBV25-1
d_call: .
cdr3_aa: CASTYRDTDSPLHF
cdr3_nt: TGTGCCAGCACCTACCGGGACACCGATTCACCCCTCCACTTT

clone_size: few
j_call: TRBJ1-3
v_call: TRBV11-2
d_call: .
cdr3_aa: CASSDTGGNTIYF
cdr3_nt: TGTGCCAGCAGCGATACAGGGGGAAACACCATATATTTT

clone_size: .
j_call: TRBJ1-1
v_call: TRBV21-1
d_call: .
cdr3_aa: CASSKPPGKQIEAFF
cdr3_nt: TGTGCCAGCAGCAAACCCCCAGGTAAGCAAATTGAAGCTTTCTTT

clone_size: .
j_call: TRBJ2-7
v_call: TRBV5-8
d_call: .
cdr3_aa: CASILESWNEQYF
cdr3_nt: TGTGCCAGCATACTGGAGTCGTGGAACGAGCAGTACTTC

clone_size: .
j_call: TRBJ2-1
v_call: TRBV9
d_call: .
cdr3_aa: CASSVASGNEQFF
cdr3_nt: TGTGCCAGCAGCGTAGCTTCAGGCAATGAGCAGTTCTTC

clone_size: few
j_call: TRBJ2-2
v_call: TRBV2
d_call: TRBD2
cdr3_aa: CASRTSGGSGELFF
cdr3_nt: TGTGCCAGCAGAACTAGCGGGGGCTCCGGGGAGCTGTTTTTT

clone_size: .
j_call: TRBJ2-1
v_call: TRBV15
d_call: TRBD2
cdr3_aa: CATSRAGGGPDNEQFF
cdr3_nt: TGTGCCACCAGCAGAGCCGGCGGGGGGCCCGACAATGAGCAGTTCTTC

clone_size: .
j_call: TRBJ1-1
v_call: TRBV7-8
d_call: .
cdr3_aa: CASSLGRGAFF
cdr3_nt: TGTGCCAGCAGCTTAGGCAGGGGAGCTTTCTTT

clone_size: few
j_call: TRBJ1-6
v_call: TRBV7-6
d_call: TRBD1
cdr3_aa: CASSSTGGRSPLHF
cdr3_nt: TGTGCCAGCAGTTCCACAGGGGGGCGTTCACCCCTCCACTTT

clone_size: .
j_call: TRBJ1-5
v_call: TRBV2
d_call: TRBD1
cdr3_aa: CASNPGQFNQPQHF
cdr3_nt: TGTGCCAGCAATCCGGGACAGTTCAATCAGCCCCAGCATTTT

clone_size: .
j_call: TRBJ2-7
v_call: TRBV11-3
d_call: TRBD1
cdr3_aa: CASSHGQGRTYEQYF
cdr3_nt: TGTGCCAGCAGCCACGGACAGGGGAGGACCTACGAGCAGTACTTC

clone_size: few
j_call: TRBJ2-1
v_call: TRBV29-1
d_call: .
cdr3_aa: CSVRAAGRYNEQFF
cdr3_nt: TGCAGCGTTCGGGCGGCGGGGCGCTACAATGAGCAGTTCTTC

clone_size: few
j_call: TRBJ1-5
v_call: TRBV5-4
d_call: .
cdr3_aa: CASSLAGSNQPQHF
cdr3_nt: TGTGCCAGCAGCTTGGCGGGATCGAATCAGCCCCAGCATTTT

clone_size: few
j_call: TRBJ2-5
v_call: TRBV30
d_call: .
cdr3_aa: CAWSAYRAQETQYF
cdr3_nt: TGTGCCTGGAGTGCCTACAGGGCTCAAGAGACCCAGTACTTC

clone_size: .
j_call: TRBJ2-2
v_call: TRBV19
d_call: TRBD1
cdr3_aa: CASRTTGVGTGELFF
cdr3_nt: TGTGCCAGTAGGACGACAGGGGTCGGGACCGGGGAGCTGTTTTTT

clone_size: few
j_call: TRBJ1-1
v_call: TRBV27
d_call: .
cdr3_aa: CASSLIVNTEAFF
cdr3_nt: TGTGCCAGCAGTTTAATCGTTAACACTGAAGCTTTCTTT

clone_size: few
j_call: TRBJ2-3
v_call: TRBV10-3
d_call: .
cdr3_aa: CAPPREHSDTQYF
cdr3_nt: TGTGCCCCTCCGAGAGAGCACTCAGATACGCAGTATTTT

clone_size: few
j_call: TRBJ2-3
v_call: TRBV6-5
d_call: .
cdr3_aa: CASSYQGNTQYF
cdr3_nt: TGTGCCAGCAGTTACCAGGGGAATACGCAGTATTTT

clone_size: .
j_call: TRBJ2-7
v_call: TRBV18
d_call: TRBD1
cdr3_aa: CASSEMDRRFSEQYF
cdr3_nt: TGTGCCAGCTCTGAGATGGACAGGAGGTTCAGCGAGCAGTACTTC

clone_size: few
j_call: TRBJ1-6
v_call: TRBV30
d_call: TRBD1
cdr3_aa: CALTTRDSNSPLHF
cdr3_nt: TGTGCATTGACAACCCGGGACAGTAATTCACCCCTCCACTTT

clone_size: .
j_call: TRBJ1-2
v_call: TRBV19
d_call: TRBD1
cdr3_aa: CASIPRPGTGKNYGYTF
cdr3_nt: TGTGCCAGTATCCCACGCCCCGGGACAGGGAAAAACTATGGCTACACCTTC

clone_size: .
j_call: TRBJ2-7
v_call: TRBV2
d_call: TRBD1
cdr3_aa: CASGDPGQRAYEQYF
cdr3_nt: TGTGCCAGCGGAGATCCGGGACAGCGAGCCTACGAGCAGTACTTC

clone_size: .
j_call: TRBJ1-5
v_call: TRBV19
d_call: .
cdr3_aa: CASSRQRQLNQPQHF
cdr3_nt: TGTGCCAGTAGTAGGCAGAGACAACTCAATCAGCCCCAGCATTTT

clone_size: .
j_call: TRBJ1-2
v_call: TRBV6-1
d_call: .
cdr3_aa: CASSDIFTGKGYTF
cdr3_nt: TGTGCCAGCAGTGACATTTTTACAGGGAAGGGCTACACCTTC

clone_size: few
j_call: TRBJ2-7
v_call: TRBV5-1
d_call: TRBD2
cdr3_aa: CASSPNPGLAGPSYEQYF
cdr3_nt: TGCGCCAGCAGCCCGAACCCGGGACTAGCGGGGCCCTCCTACGAGCAGTACTTC

clone_size: .
j_call: TRBJ1-2
v_call: TRBV5-1
d_call: .
cdr3_aa: CASSLLAGDGYTF
cdr3_nt: TGCGCCAGCAGCTTGTTGGCAGGGGATGGCTACACCTTC

clone_size: few
j_call: TRBJ2-7
v_call: TRBV4-2
d_call: TRBD2
cdr3_aa: CASSQFSGGFYEQYF
cdr3_nt: TGTGCCAGCAGCCAATTTAGCGGGGGCTTCTACGAGCAGTACTTC

clone_size: .
j_call: TRBJ2-5
v_call: TRBV6-5
d_call: TRBD1
cdr3_aa: CASSSGTGRGGETQYF
cdr3_nt: TGTGCCAGCAGTTCCGGGACAGGGAGGGGAGGAGAGACCCAGTACTTC

clone_size: .
j_call: TRBJ2-3
v_call: TRBV5-1
d_call: .
cdr3_aa: CASSLGADTQYF
cdr3_nt: TGCGCCAGCAGCTTGGGCGCAGATACGCAGTATTTT

clone_size: .
j_call: TRBJ2-1
v_call: TRBV28
d_call: .
cdr3_aa: CASSLRGRDNEQFF
cdr3_nt: TGTGCCAGCAGTCTCAGGGGTCGGGACAATGAGCAGTTCTTC

clone_size: .
j_call: TRBJ1-6
v_call: TRBV10-2
d_call: .
cdr3_aa: CASSEVSQPYNSPLHF
cdr3_nt: TGCGCCAGCAGTGAGGTTTCACAGCCCTATAATTCACCCCTCCACTTT

clone_size: .
j_call: TRBJ1-4
v_call: TRBV25-1
d_call: .
cdr3_aa: CASGGSATNEKLFF
cdr3_nt: TGTGCCAGCGGGGGGAGTGCAACTAATGAAAAACTGTTTTTT

clone_size: .
j_call: TRBJ1-1
v_call: TRBV5-1
d_call: .
cdr3_aa: CASSSDSLNTEAFF
cdr3_nt: TGCGCCAGCAGCTCGGACTCACTGAACACTGAAGCTTTCTTT

clone_size: .
j_call: TRBJ1-1
v_call: TRBV7-6
d_call: .
cdr3_aa: CASSQDWNTEAFF
cdr3_nt: TGTGCCAGCAGCCAGGACTGGAACACTGAAGCTTTCTTT

clone_size: few
j_call: TRBJ1-4
v_call: TRBV5-8
d_call: .
cdr3_aa: CASSLYRELEKLFF
cdr3_nt: TGTGCCAGCAGCTTGTACCGGGAACTCGAAAAACTGTTTTTT

clone_size: few
j_call: TRBJ2-2
v_call: TRBV7-2
d_call: .
cdr3_aa: CASRTGANTGELFF
cdr3_nt: TGTGCCAGCAGGACAGGAGCGAACACCGGGGAGCTGTTTTTT

clone_size: few
j_call: TRBJ2-2
v_call: TRBV2
d_call: TRBD2
cdr3_aa: CASSPSSGGTGELFF
cdr3_nt: TGTGCCAGCAGTCCTAGTAGCGGGGGCACCGGGGAGCTGTTTTTT

clone_size: .
j_call: TRBJ2-1
v_call: TRBV19
d_call: TRBD2
cdr3_aa: CASSIAGGANEQFF
cdr3_nt: TGTGCCAGTAGTATAGCGGGGGGGGCCAATGAGCAGTTCTTC

clone_size: .
j_call: TRBJ2-2
v_call: TRBV10-2
d_call: TRBD1
cdr3_aa: CASSEWGQGIGELFF
cdr3_nt: TGCGCCAGCAGTGAGTGGGGACAGGGGATCGGGGAGCTGTTTTTT

clone_size: .
j_call: TRBJ2-3
v_call: TRBV7-2
d_call: .
cdr3_aa: CASSLPTRGTDTQYF
cdr3_nt: TGTGCCAGCAGCTTACCAACTAGAGGCACAGATACGCAGTATTTT

clone_size: few
j_call: TRBJ2-7
v_call: TRBV7-2
d_call: .
cdr3_aa: CASSFPGLSYEQYF
cdr3_nt: TGTGCCAGCAGCTTCCCAGGATTATCCTACGAGCAGTACTTC

clone_size: few
j_call: TRBJ1-5
v_call: TRBV28
d_call: .
cdr3_aa: CASSLQVTDNQPQHF
cdr3_nt: TGTGCCAGCAGTTTACAGGTTACGGACAATCAGCCCCAGCATTTT

clone_size: few
j_call: TRBJ2-3
v_call: TRBV5-1
d_call: .
cdr3_aa: CASSLSTGLGDTQYF
cdr3_nt: TGCGCCAGCAGCTTGAGTACAGGGTTAGGGGATACGCAGTATTTT

clone_size: .
j_call: TRBJ2-7
v_call: TRBV11-3
d_call: .
cdr3_aa: CASSLSSLGARDEQYF
cdr3_nt: TGTGCCAGCAGCTTAAGTTCTTTGGGGGCTCGGGACGAGCAGTACTTC

clone_size: .
j_call: TRBJ1-3
v_call: TRBV6-6
d_call: TRBD1
cdr3_aa: CAMTGGGDTIYF
cdr3_nt: TGTGCCATGACAGGGGGAGGGGACACCATATATTTT

clone_size: .
j_call: TRBJ2-1
v_call: TRBV4-1
d_call: TRBD2
cdr3_aa: CASSHTSGGAGEQFF
cdr3_nt: TGCGCCAGCAGCCATACTAGCGGGGGGGCTGGGGAGCAGTTCTTC

clone_size: few
j_call: TRBJ1-6
v_call: TRBV18
d_call: TRBD1
cdr3_aa: CASSPRRDRGNSPLHF
cdr3_nt: TGTGCCAGCTCACCACGTCGGGACAGGGGAAATTCACCCCTCCACTTT

clone_size: few
j_call: TRBJ1-1
v_call: TRBV6-4
d_call: .
cdr3_aa: CASSDSGGRYAFF
cdr3_nt: TGTGCCAGCAGTGACAGTGGGGGCCGATACGCTTTCTTT

clone_size: .
j_call: TRBJ1-1
v_call: TRBV29-1
d_call: .
cdr3_aa: CSVEDPQGEDTEAFF
cdr3_nt: TGCAGCGTTGAAGATCCCCAGGGCGAGGACACTGAAGCTTTCTTT